Below, 5 T cell receptor beta chains from the same sample are listed, as sequenced in a study of neurological immune-mediated disorders. Using its own MiXCR run on the 5' RACE reads, TCRdb lists one record per CDR3 protein. The sample consists of tens of thousands of distinct CDR3 sequences, about 9.4% of them appearing once. The sample consisted of PBMCs. These receptors were obtained from a man aged 40-49 years in good health.

This clonotype was picked up many times. V is TRBV5-1 and J is TRBJ2-7; D ambiguous. CDR1 is SGHRS, CDR2 YFSETQ, per germline. The length of the CDR3 is 13 residues. Trimming pared 0 bases from V and 4 bases from J, leaving 8 bases between. The CDR3 spells CASSLARYYEQYF. DNA of the CDR3: TGCGCCAGCAGCTTGGCCCGGTATTACGAGCAGTACTTC.

This clonotype was found many times. The chain joins TRBV10-2 to TRBJ2-7; 7 bases map to TRBD2. Trimming cost V 8 bases and J 3 bases; bases outside gene matches: 4. The CDR3 consists of 12 residues. CDR1 is WSHSY and CDR2 is SAAADI in the germline V gene. The CDR3 nucleotides read TGCGCCAGCCGGGACTATTTCTACGAGCAGTACTTC. It codes for CASRDYFYEQYF.

This clonotype has just a few counts. This chain connects TRBV7-2 to TRBJ1-1; possible D gene TRBD1, 5 bases. Looked up from germline, CDR1 is SGHTA and CDR2 is FQGNSA. The CDR3 is 15 residues long. V lost 10 bases to trimming and J lost 2 bases, with 20 bases between them. The CDR3 DNA reads as TGTGCCACCTTTCCACGGGGAGGGGATAACACTGAAGCTTTCTTT. This encodes CATFPRGGDNTEAFF.

This clonotype was counted at least ten times. This rearrangement joins TRBV4-2 to TRBJ2-7; a weak D match, TRBD2 (5 bases). V was clipped by 1 base and J by 0 bases, with 10 bases between them. Germline CDR1 LGHNA, CDR2 YNFKEQ. The CDR3 contains 15 residues. The CDR3 DNA reads TGTGCCAGCAGCCAAGGAACGGGGAGCTCCTACGAGCAGTACTTC. Amino acids: CASSQGTGSSYEQYF.

This clonotype was seen ten or more times. This sequence joins TRBV18 and TRBJ2-7; TRBD1 matches at 8 bases. The junction had 10 bases not matched to a gene; V was cut back by 3 bases and J by 6 bases. Looked up from germline, CDR1 is KGHSH and CDR2 is LQKENI. The CDR3 runs 15 residues. CDR3 coding DNA: TGTGCCAGCTCACCTCCTTTTGGTCAGGGGGCCGAGCAGTACTTC. Protein product: CASSPPFGQGAEQYF.